Listed below are T cell receptor beta chains from one sample, sequenced in a study of cytomegalovirus exposure and HLA in healthy donors. Method: immunoSEQ multiplex PCR; TCRdb's copy keeps in-frame clones and lacks some. The sample includes about 200,000 clones, over 70% seen only once; the top ten take roughly 0.7%. Sequenced sample: PBMCs. These TCRs come from a boy younger than 10 in good health and CMV-seronegative. The CDR3 runs from the conserved cysteine through the conserved F or W. The D gene is left open where the match is weak. Clone size is given for some rows only: seen once, a few or many times, or a class if the clone is expanded.

D gene: .; V gene: TRBV4-1; J gene: TRBJ1-3; clone size: .; CDR3 protein: CASRERGSGNTIYF; CDR3 DNA: TGCGCCAGCAGAGAACGAGGCTCTGGAAACACCATATATTTT
D gene: TRBD2; V gene: TRBV30; J gene: TRBJ2-3; clone size: .; CDR3 protein: CAWTLAGGNTDTQYF; CDR3 DNA: TGTGCCTGGACTCTAGCGGGAGGGAACACAGATACGCAGTATTTT
D gene: TRBD2; V gene: TRBV14; J gene: TRBJ2-1; clone size: .; CDR3 protein: CASSLGRESGEQFF; CDR3 DNA: TGTGCCAGCAGCCTCGGGCGGGAGAGTGGTGAGCAGTTCTTC
D gene: TRBD2; V gene: TRBV5-1; J gene: TRBJ2-5; clone size: once; CDR3 protein: CASEQTSGGETQYF; CDR3 DNA: TGCGCCAGCGAACAGACTAGCGGGGGAGAGACCCAGTACTTC
D gene: TRBD1; V gene: TRBV2; J gene: TRBJ2-6; clone size: .; CDR3 protein: CASKDRAGANVLTF; CDR3 DNA: TGTGCCAGCAAGGACAGGGCTGGGGCCAACGTCCTGACTTTC
D gene: TRBD1; V gene: TRBV10-1; J gene: TRBJ1-2; clone size: .; CDR3 protein: CASSESGRDSGYTF; CDR3 DNA: TGCGCCAGCAGTGAGTCGGGCAGGGACAGCGGCTACACCTTC
D gene: TRBD1; V gene: TRBV25-1; J gene: TRBJ1-1; clone size: few; CDR3 protein: CASSESRTGNTEAFF; CDR3 DNA: TGTGCCAGCAGTGAATCGAGGACAGGGAACACTGAAGCTTTCTTT
D gene: .; V gene: TRBV4-1; J gene: TRBJ2-7; clone size: .; CDR3 protein: CASSQLSSSYEQYF; CDR3 DNA: TGCGCCAGCAGCCAACTCAGTAGCTCCTACGAGCAGTACTTC
D gene: TRBD1; V gene: TRBV4-2; J gene: TRBJ2-3; clone size: .; CDR3 protein: CASSPMIPDRGPRTDTQYF; CDR3 DNA: TGTGCCAGCAGCCCGATGATACCAGACAGGGGACCCCGCACAGATACGCAGTATTTT
D gene: TRBD1; V gene: TRBV30; J gene: TRBJ2-7; clone size: .; CDR3 protein: CAWSGQGGEQYF; CDR3 DNA: TGTGCCTGGAGTGGACAGGGTGGAGAGCAGTACTTC
D gene: TRBD2; V gene: TRBV5-1; J gene: TRBJ2-3; clone size: .; CDR3 protein: CASSPWTSGSSSTDTQYF; CDR3 DNA: TGCGCCAGCAGCCCATGGACTAGCGGGAGTTCAAGCACAGATACGCAGTATTTT
D gene: TRBD1; V gene: TRBV30; J gene: TRBJ1-6; clone size: .; CDR3 protein: CAWSQPTGDSPLHF; CDR3 DNA: TGTGCCTGGAGCCAACCGACAGGGGATTCACCCCTCCACTTT
D gene: TRBD1; V gene: TRBV5-1; J gene: TRBJ1-5; clone size: .; CDR3 protein: CASSLEGQGNQPQHF; CDR3 DNA: TGCGCCAGCAGCTTGGAGGGACAGGGGAATCAGCCCCAGCATTTT
D gene: .; V gene: TRBV9; J gene: TRBJ1-1; clone size: .; CDR3 protein: CASSVDGNTEAFF; CDR3 DNA: TGTGCCAGCAGCGTAGACGGGAACACTGAAGCTTTCTTT
D gene: .; V gene: TRBV11-1; J gene: TRBJ2-1; clone size: .; CDR3 protein: CASSPGNPINEQFF; CDR3 DNA: TGTGCCAGCAGCCCGGGGAACCCCATCAATGAGCAGTTCTTC
D gene: .; V gene: TRBV7-2; J gene: TRBJ2-7; clone size: .; CDR3 protein: CASSRSYEQYF; CDR3 DNA: TGTGCCAGCAGCCGAAGCTACGAGCAGTACTTC
D gene: .; V gene: TRBV4-1; J gene: TRBJ2-2; clone size: .; CDR3 protein: CASSHGGRGRATGELFF; CDR3 DNA: TGCGCCAGCAGCCATGGGGGGAGGGGGAGGGCTACCGGGGAGCTGTTTTTT
D gene: .; V gene: TRBV7-2; J gene: TRBJ1-6; clone size: .; CDR3 protein: CASSVGQPNSPLHF; CDR3 DNA: TGTGCCAGCAGCGTCGGACAGCCGAATTCACCCCTCCACTTT
D gene: .; V gene: TRBV2; J gene: TRBJ1-2; clone size: .; CDR3 protein: CASRADGGRNYGYTF; CDR3 DNA: TGTGCCAGCAGGGCCGACGGGGGGAGGAACTATGGCTACACCTTC
D gene: TRBD2; V gene: TRBV15; J gene: TRBJ2-3; clone size: .; CDR3 protein: CATRPGLAGTDTQYF; CDR3 DNA: TGTGCCACAAGACCGGGACTAGCGGGAACAGATACGCAGTATTTT
D gene: .; V gene: TRBV5-1; J gene: TRBJ1-1; clone size: .; CDR3 protein: CASSEQKMNTEAFF; CDR3 DNA: TGCGCCAGCAGCGAGCAAAAAATGAACACTGAAGCTTTCTTT
D gene: TRBD1; V gene: TRBV30; J gene: TRBJ2-5; clone size: .; CDR3 protein: CAWSVAGGAKTQYF; CDR3 DNA: TGTGCCTGGAGTGTAGCAGGGGGCGCAAAGACCCAGTACTTC
D gene: TRBD2; V gene: TRBV10-1; J gene: TRBJ2-1; clone size: .; CDR3 protein: CASSDGGTGGRGQFF; CDR3 DNA: TGCGCCAGCAGCGACGGCGGGACGGGAGGGAGGGGGCAGTTCTTC
D gene: .; V gene: TRBV25-1; J gene: TRBJ1-2; clone size: .; CDR3 protein: CASRGQGITNYGYTF; CDR3 DNA: TGTGCCAGCAGAGGGCAGGGAATTACTAACTATGGCTACACCTTC
D gene: .; V gene: TRBV5-1; J gene: TRBJ2-5; clone size: .; CDR3 protein: CASSSAGPDQETQYF; CDR3 DNA: TGCGCCAGCAGCTCTGCTGGGCCCGACCAAGAGACCCAGTACTTC
D gene: .; V gene: TRBV7-8; J gene: TRBJ1-5; clone size: few; CDR3 protein: CASSPSLQTNQPQHF; CDR3 DNA: TGTGCCAGCAGCCCTAGCTTACAGACCAATCAGCCCCAGCATTTT
D gene: .; V gene: TRBV6-1; J gene: TRBJ1-3; clone size: .; CDR3 protein: CASSEDHGNTIYF; CDR3 DNA: TGTGCCAGCAGCGAAGATCATGGAAACACCATATATTTT
D gene: .; V gene: TRBV20-1; J gene: TRBJ2-4; clone size: .; CDR3 protein: CSATVRELQYF; CDR3 DNA: TGCAGTGCGACCGTCCGGGAGCTACAGTACTTC
D gene: .; V gene: TRBV27; J gene: TRBJ2-1; clone size: .; CDR3 protein: CASSFSVTNEQFF; CDR3 DNA: TGTGCCAGCAGTTTTAGCGTTACCAATGAGCAGTTCTTC
D gene: TRBD2; V gene: TRBV7-3; J gene: TRBJ2-7; clone size: .; CDR3 protein: CAILPLCEASGLYEQYF; CDR3 DNA: TGTGCCATACTCCCCTTATGTGAGGCTAGCGGGCTCTACGAGCAGTACTTC
D gene: .; V gene: TRBV4-1; J gene: TRBJ1-1; clone size: few; CDR3 protein: CASSQDPGNTEAFF; CDR3 DNA: TGCGCCAGCAGCCAAGATCCGGGGAACACTGAAGCTTTCTTT
D gene: TRBD1; V gene: TRBV10-3; J gene: TRBJ2-5; clone size: .; CDR3 protein: CAIRSGDRGQETQYF; CDR3 DNA: TGTGCCATCAGGAGCGGGGACAGGGGGCAAGAGACCCAGTACTTC
D gene: .; V gene: TRBV4-2; J gene: TRBJ2-3; clone size: .; CDR3 protein: CASSLSGGDTQYF; CDR3 DNA: TGTGCCAGCAGCCTCTCCGGGGGAGATACGCAGTATTTT
D gene: TRBD2; V gene: TRBV7-2; J gene: TRBJ2-6; clone size: .; CDR3 protein: CASSSLAGTSPGANVLTF; CDR3 DNA: TGTGCCAGCAGCTCTCTAGCGGGGACTAGCCCTGGGGCCAACGTCCTGACTTTC
D gene: .; V gene: TRBV6-1; J gene: TRBJ2-5; clone size: .; CDR3 protein: CASSEASSGYYQETQYF; CDR3 DNA: TGTGCCAGCAGTGAAGCTAGCAGCGGCTACTACCAAGAGACCCAGTACTTC
D gene: .; V gene: TRBV5-8; J gene: TRBJ1-5; clone size: .; CDR3 protein: CASSLRRGGQPQHF; CDR3 DNA: TGTGCCAGCAGCTTGAGAAGGGGGGGTCAGCCCCAGCATTTT
D gene: TRBD2; V gene: TRBV30; J gene: TRBJ2-7; clone size: .; CDR3 protein: CAWSVRSGGYEQYF; CDR3 DNA: TGTGCCTGGAGTGTACGAAGCGGGGGCTACGAGCAGTACTTC
D gene: TRBD1; V gene: TRBV13; J gene: TRBJ2-1; clone size: .; CDR3 protein: CASRKLGQGYNEQFF; CDR3 DNA: TGTGCCAGCAGGAAGCTGGGACAGGGGTACAATGAGCAGTTCTTC
D gene: .; V gene: TRBV9; J gene: TRBJ2-2; clone size: .; CDR3 protein: CASSAGGDTGELFF; CDR3 DNA: TGTGCCAGCAGCGCCGGAGGGGACACCGGGGAGCTGTTTTTT
D gene: .; V gene: TRBV19; J gene: TRBJ2-2; clone size: .; CDR3 protein: CASSPQTNTGELFF; CDR3 DNA: TGTGCCAGTAGTCCCCAGACGAACACCGGGGAGCTGTTTTTT
D gene: TRBD2; V gene: TRBV7-9; J gene: TRBJ2-2; clone size: .; CDR3 protein: CASSASGGPTGELFF; CDR3 DNA: TGTGCCAGCAGCGCTAGCGGGGGACCCACCGGGGAGCTGTTTTTT
D gene: .; V gene: TRBV21-1; J gene: TRBJ2-1; clone size: .; CDR3 protein: CASSKPPGERESSYNEQFF; CDR3 DNA: TGTGCCAGCAGCAAACCCCCGGGCGAGCGGGAGTCCTCCTACAATGAGCAGTTCTTC
D gene: TRBD1; V gene: TRBV2; J gene: TRBJ1-2; clone size: .; CDR3 protein: CASSAGQAVYGYTF; CDR3 DNA: TGTGCCAGCAGTGCGGGACAGGCGGTCTATGGCTACACCTTC
D gene: .; V gene: TRBV10-3; J gene: TRBJ1-2; clone size: .; CDR3 protein: CAISESDSVGYGYTF; CDR3 DNA: TGTGCCATCAGTGAGTCGGACAGCGTGGGCTATGGCTACACCTTC
D gene: TRBD1; V gene: TRBV20-1; J gene: TRBJ2-5; clone size: .; CDR3 protein: CSARGQGPQYF; CDR3 DNA: TGCAGTGCTCGCGGACAGGGCCCCCAGTACTTC
D gene: TRBD2; V gene: TRBV7-2; J gene: TRBJ2-3; clone size: .; CDR3 protein: CASSGRLAGGPERDTQYF; CDR3 DNA: TGTGCCAGCAGCGGAAGACTAGCGGGAGGGCCGGAGAGAGATACGCAGTATTTT
D gene: TRBD1; V gene: TRBV4-2; J gene: TRBJ2-7; clone size: .; CDR3 protein: CASSQDRTGRGEQYF; CDR3 DNA: TGTGCCAGCAGCCAAGATAGGACAGGGCGAGGGGAGCAGTACTTC
D gene: TRBD1; V gene: TRBV5-6; J gene: TRBJ1-3; clone size: .; CDR3 protein: CASSLVAVTGDQNTIYF; CDR3 DNA: TGTGCCAGCAGCTTGGTTGCCGTTACAGGGGACCAAAACACCATATATTTT
D gene: TRBD1; V gene: TRBV27; J gene: TRBJ2-7; clone size: .; CDR3 protein: CASRVNRGREQYF; CDR3 DNA: TGTGCCAGCAGAGTGAACAGGGGGCGGGAGCAGTACTTC
D gene: .; V gene: TRBV5-6; J gene: TRBJ2-7; clone size: .; CDR3 protein: CASSLVRYSYEQYF; CDR3 DNA: TGTGCCAGCAGCTTGGTCAGGTATTCCTACGAGCAGTACTTC
D gene: .; V gene: TRBV13; J gene: TRBJ1-1; clone size: .; CDR3 protein: CASSLGLRGNTEAFF; CDR3 DNA: TGTGCCAGCAGCTTAGGCCTAAGGGGGAACACTGAAGCTTTCTTT
D gene: .; V gene: TRBV27; J gene: TRBJ2-1; clone size: .; CDR3 protein: CASSLIGELVFHNEQFF; CDR3 DNA: TGTGCCAGCAGTTTAATCGGAGAATTGGTGTTCCACAATGAGCAGTTCTTC
D gene: .; V gene: TRBV7-9; J gene: TRBJ2-7; clone size: .; CDR3 protein: CASSTYYEQYF; CDR3 DNA: TGTGCCAGCAGCACCTACTACGAGCAGTACTTC
D gene: TRBD1; V gene: TRBV2; J gene: TRBJ1-1; clone size: few; CDR3 protein: CASTRRDRVETEAFF; CDR3 DNA: TGTGCCAGCACCCGGAGGGACAGGGTTGAGACTGAAGCTTTCTTT